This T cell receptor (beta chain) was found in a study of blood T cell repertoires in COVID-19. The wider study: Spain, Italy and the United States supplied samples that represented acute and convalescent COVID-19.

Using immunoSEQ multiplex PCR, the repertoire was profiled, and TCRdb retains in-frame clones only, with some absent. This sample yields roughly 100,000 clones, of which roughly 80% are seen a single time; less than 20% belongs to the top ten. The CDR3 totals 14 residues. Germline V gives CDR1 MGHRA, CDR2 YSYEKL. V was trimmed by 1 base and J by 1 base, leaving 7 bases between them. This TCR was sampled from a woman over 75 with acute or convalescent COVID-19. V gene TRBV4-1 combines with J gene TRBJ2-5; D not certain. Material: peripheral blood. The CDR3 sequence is CASSQVGSQETQYF. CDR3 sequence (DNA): TGCGCCAGCAGCCAAGTGGGCAGCCAAGAGACCCAGTACTTC.